This T cell receptor beta chain is drawn from a study of a mutant IDH1 vaccine in newly diagnosed glioma (dated by TCRdb to the early 2020s). With regard to the full study: Eight vaccinations were administered to patients in weeks 1, 3, 5, 7, 11, 15, 19 and 23, corresponding to visits V03 through V10. Vaccination began 4-6 weeks after radiotherapy alone, or alongside temozolomide cycles in the chemotherapy-containing groups. The roughly 32 treated patients were around 62% male and roughly 38% female, with a mean age of 40.4 years. Prior to enrollment, patients had been given standard therapy consisting of radiotherapy alone, temozolomide alone, or radiochemotherapy with temozolomide, with the combination given to most patients. Peripheral blood was drawn at six visits: V03 (baseline), V05, V07, V10, V12 and V13. Longitudinal TCRB deep sequencing was performed for roughly 24 treated patients wherever samples were available for exploratory analyses. The research as a whole found: PBMC samples for TCRB deep sequencing were selected based on availability. Vaccine-induced immune responses across multiple MHC alleles were detected in approximately 94% of patients. According to the authors, sample limitations meant that analyses of patient blood samples could not be reproduced. Pseudoprogression seemed to be unrelated to changes in the top peripheral T cell clonotypes found by TCRB sequencing.

For CDR1 and CDR2, the germline V gene (reference sequence) lists LNHNV and YYDKDF. V and J are truncated by 0 bases and 6 bases respectively, leaving an intervening sequence of 6 bases. From the cysteine up to the phenylalanine, the CDR3 has a length of 13 residues. Only CDR3 DNA is held: 39 bases, read in frame from base 1. The time point label here, explained by the study, means: week 11, during vaccination. Every vaccine dose consisted of 300 ug of a 20-mer mutant IDH1 peptide in Montanide, administered subcutaneously together with topical imiquimod. Newly diagnosed WHO grade 3 or 4 IDH1-mutant astrocytomas showing loss of nuclear ATRX were present in the donors. The samples were drawn from NOA16, a multicentre, single-arm, open-label phase I trial in Germany that tested a mutant IDH1 peptide vaccine in humans for the first time. Genomic DNA for TCRB sequencing was extracted from EDTA blood using the DNeasy Blood and Tissue Kit.

Libraries were made using the immunoSEQ multiplex PCR assay. Following the manufacturer's protocol, the hsTCRB Kit was used to amplify rearranged TCR beta chain sequences. TCRB libraries were sequenced on an Illumina MiSeq. Processing in the source paper ran as follows. The kit vendor's proprietary platform handled demultiplexing, trimming and gene mapping. Imported from immuneACCESS, the table was reduced by TCRdb to in-frame sequences with V and J called. These copies leave out some clones; in studies compared against another copy, an unresolved V gene accounts for under half, and the cause of the remainder is not known. The D gene and trimming were derived from the DNA, and the V and J assignments and clone size from that table. In all, the sample holds under 35,000 clones, and nearly 90% of those were seen once. The ten most abundant clones make up around 21% of the sample. Of note for this clone: This receptor's antigen is unknown. Base qualities were left out, and no much larger clone turns up one base away.

The source material was PBMCs, sampled from a glioma patient whose treatment included an IDH1 peptide vaccine. The TCR sequence derives from a man aged 18 to 35 with glioma. The V and J segments used are TRBV15 and TRBJ1-5; the D gene is not confidently resolved. CDR3 region: CATSREAVQPQHF. Read as DNA, the sequence is TGTGCCACCAGCAGAGAGGCTGTTCAGCCCCAGCATTTT.